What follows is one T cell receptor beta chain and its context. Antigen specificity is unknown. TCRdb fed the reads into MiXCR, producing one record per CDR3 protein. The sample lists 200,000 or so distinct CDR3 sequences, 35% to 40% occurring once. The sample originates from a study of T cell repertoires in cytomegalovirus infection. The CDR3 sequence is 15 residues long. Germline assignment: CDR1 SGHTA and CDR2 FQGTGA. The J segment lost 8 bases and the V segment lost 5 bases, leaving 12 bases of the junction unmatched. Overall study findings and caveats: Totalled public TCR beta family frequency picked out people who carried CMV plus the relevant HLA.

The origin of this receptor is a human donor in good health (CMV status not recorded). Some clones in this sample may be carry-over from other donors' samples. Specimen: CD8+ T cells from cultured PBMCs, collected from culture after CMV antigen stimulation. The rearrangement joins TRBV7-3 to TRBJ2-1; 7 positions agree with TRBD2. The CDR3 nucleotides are TGTGCCAGCAGCCCCGTTGGGGGAGGGGCCGATGAGCAGTTCTTC. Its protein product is CASSPVGGGADEQFF.